This is a list of T cell receptor beta chains from one sample in a study of T cells in Graves' hyperthyroidism and ophthalmopathy. TCRdb independently ran MiXCR on the multiplex PCR reads; one entry per CDR3 protein. The table lists about 500,000 distinct CDR3 sequences, 15% to 20% of them singletons. Sequencing was performed on blood. Receptor source: a woman aged 30 to 39 with Graves' ophthalmopathy. The CDR3 runs from the conserved cysteine through the conserved F or W. The order of the fields is D gene, J gene, clone size, V gene, CDR3 protein, CDR3 DNA. The D gene is left open where the match is weak. A clone size is listed for some rows: how often the clone was seen (once, few, many), or a class if it is expanded.

d_gene: TRBD1
j_gene: TRBJ2-2
abundance: -
v_gene: TRBV28
CDR3aa: CASESDRDTGELFF
CDR3nt: TGTGCCAGCGAATCGGACAGGGACACCGGGGAGCTGTTTTTT

d_gene: -
j_gene: TRBJ1-2
abundance: many
v_gene: TRBV2
CDR3aa: CASSDVILGAYGYTF
CDR3nt: TGTGCCAGCAGTGATGTGATACTGGGTGCATATGGCTACACCTTC

d_gene: -
j_gene: TRBJ2-2
abundance: few
v_gene: TRBV4-1
CDR3aa: CASSQGPLTGELFF
CDR3nt: TGCGCCAGCAGCCAAGGTCCTTTGACCGGGGAGCTGTTTTTT

d_gene: -
j_gene: TRBJ2-7
abundance: few
v_gene: TRBV7-3
CDR3aa: CASSLYQGLAYEQYF
CDR3nt: TGTGCCAGCAGCTTATACCAGGGCTTGGCCTACGAGCAGTACTTC

d_gene: -
j_gene: TRBJ2-3
abundance: many
v_gene: TRBV12-3/TRBV12-4
CDR3aa: CASLAPITDTQYF
CDR3nt: TGTGCCAGCTTGGCGCCGATCACAGATACGCAGTATTTT

d_gene: TRBD2
j_gene: TRBJ2-3
abundance: -
v_gene: TRBV20-1
CDR3aa: CSAGTSQAGTQYF
CDR3nt: TGCAGTGCTGGGACTAGCCAAGCGGGGACGCAGTATTTT

d_gene: TRBD1
j_gene: TRBJ2-7
abundance: -
v_gene: TRBV27
CDR3aa: CASRPGTGVYEQYF
CDR3nt: TGTGCCAGCAGACCCGGGACAGGGGTTTACGAGCAGTACTTC

d_gene: TRBD1
j_gene: TRBJ1-2
abundance: -
v_gene: TRBV6-2/TRBV6-3
CDR3aa: CASSSGQGNGYTF
CDR3nt: TGTGCCAGCAGTTCGGGACAGGGCAATGGCTACACCTTC

d_gene: TRBD2
j_gene: TRBJ2-1
abundance: few
v_gene: TRBV19
CDR3aa: CASSISGGGYNEQFF
CDR3nt: TGTGCCAGTAGTATAAGCGGCGGGGGGTACAATGAGCAGTTCTTC

d_gene: -
j_gene: TRBJ2-1
abundance: few
v_gene: TRBV24-1
CDR3aa: CATSLRGYNEQFF
CDR3nt: TGTGCCACCAGCCTTCGCGGGTACAATGAGCAGTTCTTC

d_gene: TRBD1
j_gene: TRBJ2-7
abundance: -
v_gene: TRBV19
CDR3aa: CASSIRGQGSYEQYF
CDR3nt: TGTGCCAGTAGTATACGAGGACAGGGGTCCTACGAGCAGTACTTC

d_gene: TRBD2
j_gene: TRBJ2-1
abundance: few
v_gene: TRBV15
CDR3aa: CATSRDPVAGVFNEQFF
CDR3nt: TGTGCCACCAGCAGAGATCCAGTGGCGGGAGTATTTAATGAGCAGTTCTTC

d_gene: -
j_gene: TRBJ2-3
abundance: -
v_gene: TRBV4-1
CDR3aa: CASRQFLRADTQYF
CDR3nt: TGCGCCAGCAGGCAATTTCTCAGGGCAGATACGCAGTATTTT

d_gene: -
j_gene: TRBJ2-5
abundance: many
v_gene: TRBV28
CDR3aa: CASSLTGFLETQYF
CDR3nt: TGTGCCAGCAGTTTAACAGGGTTTTTGGAGACCCAGTACTTC

d_gene: -
j_gene: TRBJ2-7
abundance: many
v_gene: TRBV28
CDR3aa: CASKPPSTYEQYF
CDR3nt: TGTGCCAGCAAACCCCCGAGTACTTACGAGCAGTACTTC

d_gene: -
j_gene: TRBJ2-2
abundance: -
v_gene: TRBV19
CDR3aa: CASSIVTVAAAPGELFF
CDR3nt: TGTGCCAGTAGTATAGTTACCGTAGCTGCAGCCCCCGGGGAGCTGTTTTTT

d_gene: -
j_gene: TRBJ2-3
abundance: many
v_gene: TRBV12-3/TRBV12-4
CDR3aa: CASSFAGTFTDTQYF
CDR3nt: TGTGCCAGCAGTTTTGCGGGAACCTTTACAGATACGCAGTATTTT

d_gene: -
j_gene: TRBJ1-1
abundance: few
v_gene: TRBV12-3/TRBV12-4
CDR3aa: CASNPGAGVGTEAFF
CDR3nt: TGTGCCAGCAACCCCGGGGCCGGGGTGGGCACTGAAGCTTTCTTT

d_gene: -
j_gene: TRBJ1-4
abundance: many
v_gene: TRBV4-1
CDR3aa: CASSQDPGTAMGELFF
CDR3nt: TGCGCCAGCAGCCAAGACCCCGGGACCGCGATGGGTGAACTGTTTTTT

d_gene: -
j_gene: TRBJ2-2
abundance: many
v_gene: TRBV11-2
CDR3aa: CASSLRGRGLNTGELFF
CDR3nt: TGTGCCAGCAGCTTAAGGGGGCGGGGGCTGAACACCGGGGAGCTGTTTTTT

d_gene: TRBD2
j_gene: TRBJ2-1
abundance: -
v_gene: TRBV14
CDR3aa: CASSQYSGRNEQFF
CDR3nt: TGTGCCAGCAGCCAGTATAGCGGGAGGAATGAGCAGTTCTTC

d_gene: -
j_gene: TRBJ2-3
abundance: -
v_gene: TRBV24-1
CDR3aa: CATSDSLMVRDTATQYF
CDR3nt: TGTGCCACCAGTGATTCCTTGATGGTGAGAGACACAGCTACGCAGTATTTT

d_gene: TRBD1
j_gene: TRBJ2-1
abundance: many
v_gene: TRBV12-3/TRBV12-4
CDR3aa: CASSLGGQVGHEQFF
CDR3nt: TGTGCCAGCAGTTTAGGAGGACAGGTCGGCCATGAGCAGTTCTTC

d_gene: TRBD2
j_gene: TRBJ2-3
abundance: few
v_gene: TRBV28
CDR3aa: CASSLIGGDTQYF
CDR3nt: TGTGCCAGCAGTTTAATCGGGGGGGATACGCAGTATTTT

d_gene: -
j_gene: TRBJ2-7
abundance: few
v_gene: TRBV29-1
CDR3aa: CSVEDLAYEQYF
CDR3nt: TGCAGCGTTGAAGATTTGGCCTACGAGCAGTACTTC

d_gene: TRBD1
j_gene: TRBJ1-1
abundance: many
v_gene: TRBV12-3/TRBV12-4
CDR3aa: CASGRTGGNTEAFF
CDR3nt: TGTGCCAGCGGGCGGACAGGGGGGAACACTGAAGCTTTCTTT

d_gene: TRBD1
j_gene: TRBJ2-3
abundance: -
v_gene: TRBV5-4
CDR3aa: CASSLGQGAGTDTQYF
CDR3nt: TGTGCCAGCAGCTTGGGACAGGGTGCAGGCACAGATACGCAGTATTTT

d_gene: -
j_gene: TRBJ1-4
abundance: many
v_gene: TRBV13
CDR3aa: CASSFGIGKANEKLFF
CDR3nt: TGTGCCAGCAGCTTTGGGATCGGGAAAGCTAATGAAAAACTGTTTTTT

d_gene: TRBD2
j_gene: TRBJ2-2
abundance: many
v_gene: TRBV7-9
CDR3aa: CASSTLAVNGELFF
CDR3nt: TGTGCCAGCAGCACACTAGCGGTAAACGGGGAGCTGTTTTTT

d_gene: -
j_gene: TRBJ2-1
abundance: many
v_gene: TRBV12-3/TRBV12-4
CDR3aa: CASKWEGASSYNEQFF
CDR3nt: TGTGCCAGCAAATGGGAGGGGGCCAGCTCCTACAATGAGCAGTTCTTC

d_gene: TRBD2
j_gene: TRBJ2-7
abundance: few
v_gene: TRBV6-1
CDR3aa: CASSRLAAYEQYF
CDR3nt: TGTGCCAGCAGTCGACTAGCGGCCTACGAGCAGTACTTC

d_gene: -
j_gene: TRBJ1-2
abundance: few
v_gene: TRBV6-2/TRBV6-3
CDR3aa: CASRTETNYGYTF
CDR3nt: TGTGCCAGCCGGACAGAAACTAACTATGGCTACACCTTC

d_gene: TRBD1
j_gene: TRBJ1-3
abundance: few
v_gene: TRBV6-1
CDR3aa: CASSLTGLGGNTIYF
CDR3nt: TGTGCCAGCAGTTTGACAGGGTTGGGTGGAAACACCATATATTTT

d_gene: -
j_gene: TRBJ2-7
abundance: many
v_gene: TRBV3-2
CDR3aa: CASSQGLPYEQYF
CDR3nt: TGTGCCAGCAGCCAAGGACTACCCTACGAGCAGTACTTC

d_gene: -
j_gene: TRBJ2-5
abundance: few
v_gene: TRBV19
CDR3aa: CASGLQGNQETQYF
CDR3nt: TGTGCCAGTGGTCTTCAGGGGAACCAAGAGACCCAGTACTTC

d_gene: -
j_gene: TRBJ2-1
abundance: many
v_gene: TRBV20-1
CDR3aa: CSARDYNEQFF
CDR3nt: TGCAGTGCTAGAGACTACAATGAGCAGTTCTTC

d_gene: TRBD1
j_gene: TRBJ2-7
abundance: many
v_gene: TRBV12-3/TRBV12-4
CDR3aa: CASSPRDRDYEQYF
CDR3nt: TGTGCCAGCAGCCCACGGGACAGGGACTACGAGCAGTACTTC

d_gene: -
j_gene: TRBJ2-7
abundance: few
v_gene: TRBV29-1
CDR3aa: CSVVEQSYEQYF
CDR3nt: TGCAGCGTTGTGGAACAGAGCTACGAGCAGTACTTC

d_gene: TRBD2
j_gene: TRBJ2-1
abundance: many
v_gene: TRBV11-3
CDR3aa: CASSAGGSYNEQFF
CDR3nt: TGTGCCAGCAGCGCGGGAGGCTCCTACAATGAGCAGTTCTTC

d_gene: TRBD2
j_gene: TRBJ2-3
abundance: many
v_gene: TRBV28
CDR3aa: CASSPTSGSTDTQYF
CDR3nt: TGTGCCAGCAGCCCAACTAGCGGGAGTACAGATACGCAGTATTTT

d_gene: -
j_gene: TRBJ2-7
abundance: many
v_gene: TRBV28
CDR3aa: CASRKPFRGIYTYEQYF
CDR3nt: TGTGCCAGCAGGAAACCCTTTCGGGGGATATATACCTACGAGCAGTACTTC

d_gene: TRBD2
j_gene: TRBJ2-7
abundance: once
v_gene: TRBV14
CDR3aa: CASSQDQGTSGRPSYEQYF
CDR3nt: TGTGCCAGCAGCCAAGACCAGGGGACTAGCGGGAGACCTTCCTACGAGCAGTACTTC

d_gene: TRBD2
j_gene: TRBJ2-3
abundance: many
v_gene: TRBV10-3
CDR3aa: CAISDLSGRAGDTQYF
CDR3nt: TGTGCCATCAGTGATCTGAGCGGGAGGGCCGGTGATACGCAGTATTTT

d_gene: -
j_gene: TRBJ2-5
abundance: -
v_gene: TRBV27
CDR3aa: CASRADRLETQYF
CDR3nt: TGTGCCAGCAGGGCGGACAGATTAGAGACCCAGTACTTC

d_gene: -
j_gene: TRBJ2-2
abundance: many
v_gene: TRBV20-1
CDR3aa: CSARADTNTGELFF
CDR3nt: TGCAGTGCTCGAGCCGACACAAACACCGGGGAGCTGTTTTTT

d_gene: TRBD2
j_gene: TRBJ2-5
abundance: few
v_gene: TRBV24-1
CDR3aa: CATSDPTLDRAGGPWETQYF
CDR3nt: TGTGCCACCAGTGACCCCACCTTGGATCGAGCGGGAGGGCCTTGGGAGACCCAGTACTTC

d_gene: -
j_gene: TRBJ2-5
abundance: few
v_gene: TRBV25-1
CDR3aa: CASSASGTLTGETQYF
CDR3nt: TGTGCCAGCAGTGCTTCCGGGACACTAACTGGAGAGACCCAGTACTTC

d_gene: -
j_gene: TRBJ1-4
abundance: -
v_gene: TRBV9
CDR3aa: CASSESGTYTTNEKLFF
CDR3nt: TGTGCCAGCAGTGAATCCGGGACATATACAACTAATGAAAAACTGTTTTTT

d_gene: -
j_gene: TRBJ1-6
abundance: many
v_gene: TRBV30
CDR3aa: CAWSEGQSNNSPLHF
CDR3nt: TGTGCCTGGAGTGAGGGTCAGAGCAATAATTCACCCCTCCACTTT

d_gene: -
j_gene: TRBJ1-2
abundance: many
v_gene: TRBV20-1
CDR3aa: CSAQTNYGYTF
CDR3nt: TGCAGTGCTCAGACCAACTATGGCTACACCTTC

d_gene: -
j_gene: TRBJ2-1
abundance: -
v_gene: TRBV18
CDR3aa: CASSPPLPTENEQFF
CDR3nt: TGTGCCAGCTCACCACCGCTACCCACCGAGAATGAGCAGTTCTTC

d_gene: TRBD2
j_gene: TRBJ2-1
abundance: few
v_gene: TRBV7-2
CDR3aa: CASSAFASGAYNEQFF
CDR3nt: TGTGCCAGCAGCGCCTTCGCTAGCGGGGCCTACAATGAGCAGTTCTTC

d_gene: -
j_gene: TRBJ2-7
abundance: many
v_gene: TRBV7-6
CDR3aa: CASSLGSNEQYF
CDR3nt: TGTGCCAGCAGCTTAGGGTCTAACGAGCAGTACTTC